The clone carrying this T cell receptor (beta chain) was counted only a few times. Its cognate antigen is unknown. This sample is drawn from a study of identical twins. Study-level findings and limits: Within monozygotic twins, out-of-frame TCR alpha sharing was underestimated by the models.

Unique molecular identifiers were present on cDNA, and template switching added a universal primer site. TCRdb re-called the 5' RACE reads with MiXCR, one entry per CDR3 protein. The sample includes about 890,000 distinct CDR3 sequences, roughly 12% of them seen just once. The CDR3 has 15 residues. Trimming took off 0 bases at V and 6 bases at J, with 12 bases between the two ends. Germline lookup yields CDR1 SGHNT and CDR2 YENEEA. All of the donors were Caucasians in good health. These data were also reused for a study on yellow fever vaccine responses in identical twins.

This chain uses TRBV11-3 with TRBJ2-1; the D gene is possibly TRBD2 (6 bases). This TCR derives from a young woman in good health. Sequencing was done on a sample of PBMCs. The DNA for the CDR3 is TGTGCCAGCAGCTTAGAGGAGGGAGACGTCAATGAGCAGTTCTTC. Translating it yields CASSLEEGDVNEQFF.